This TCR delta chain came from a study of gamma delta lymphoproliferative disorders and STAT genes. Study background: Each gamma-chain library started from at least 50 ng of genomic DNA, using the LymphoTrack Dx TCRG Assay.

Whole-study results and caveats: Nearly all major patient gamma and delta clonotypes were public. Patient gamma repertoires clustered apart from healthy controls; delta did not. Low-frequency NGS calls may be less specific, so public or private leukemic clones need confirmation.

Sequencing used genomic DNA taken from PBMCs of patients and controls. This clone has more than one count but fewer than ten. Its antigen remains unidentified. This likely traces to a read error, being one base from a far larger clone. This same CDR3 is encoded by further DNA sequences in the sample. TCRdb repeated clone calling on the multiplex PCR reads with CATT. The data hold roughly 2,500 delta-chain clones, with approximately 1.5% observed a single time. This CDR3 is built from 18 residues. Trimming left V 3 bases short and J 0 bases short, with 20 bases between. Germline V gene sequence: CDR1 TSWWSYY, CDR2 QGS.

The receptor was derived from a human donor in good health. Sample: blood. V usage is TRDV1 and J usage is TRDJ1; TRDD3 is a possible D gene (6 bases). The CDR3 DNA reads as TGTGCTCTTGGGGAGCTCGGGGGGACAATTCCCGACACCGATAAACTCATCTTT. Amino acid sequence: CALGELGGTIPDTDKLIF.